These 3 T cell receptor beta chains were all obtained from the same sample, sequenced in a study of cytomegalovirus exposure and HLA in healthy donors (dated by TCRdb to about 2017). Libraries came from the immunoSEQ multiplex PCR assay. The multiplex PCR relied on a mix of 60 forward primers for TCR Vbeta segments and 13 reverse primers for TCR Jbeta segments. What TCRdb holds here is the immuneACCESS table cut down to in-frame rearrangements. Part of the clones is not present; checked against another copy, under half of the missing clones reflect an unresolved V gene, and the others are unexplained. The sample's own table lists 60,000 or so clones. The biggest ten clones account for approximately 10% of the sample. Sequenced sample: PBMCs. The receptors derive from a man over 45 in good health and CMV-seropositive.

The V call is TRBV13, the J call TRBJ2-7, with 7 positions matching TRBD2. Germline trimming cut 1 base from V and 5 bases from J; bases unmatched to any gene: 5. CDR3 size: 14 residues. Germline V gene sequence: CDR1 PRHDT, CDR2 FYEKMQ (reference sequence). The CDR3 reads CASSLVTSFHEQYF. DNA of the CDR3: TGTGCCAGCAGCTTAGTGACTAGCTTCCACGAGCAGTACTTC.

CDR3 region: CASGGGNQSSGNTIYF. The CDR3 DNA reads TGTGCCAGCGGGGGCGGCAACCAGAGCTCTGGAAACACCATATATTTT. The chain couples TRBV9 to TRBJ1-3; maybe TRBD1 (6 bases). Germline V gene lookup returns CDR1 SGDLS and CDR2 YYNGEE. The CDR3 totals 16 residues. V shed 7 bases and J shed 0 bases, with 17 bases lying between them.

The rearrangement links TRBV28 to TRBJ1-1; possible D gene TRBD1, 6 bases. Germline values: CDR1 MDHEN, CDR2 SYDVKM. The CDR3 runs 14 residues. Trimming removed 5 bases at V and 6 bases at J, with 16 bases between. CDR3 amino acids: CASSAPRTASEAFF. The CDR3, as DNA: TGTGCCAGCAGTGCCCCCCGGACAGCATCTGAAGCTTTCTTT.